Listed below are T cell receptor beta chains from one sample, sequenced in a study of molecular identifiers for immune sequencing clone quantification. TCRdb ran MiXCR on the PCR reads and lists one entry per CDR3 protein. The repertoire includes approximately 680,000 distinct CDR3 sequences, about 25% of them detected once, and 0.78% sits in the top ten. What was sequenced was naive CD8+ T cells from blood, with Jurkat cell RNA spiked in. These receptors were obtained from a human donor in good health. Some libraries in this study had Jurkat cell RNA spiked in. Each CDR3 is given with its conserved first and last residue. D genes are given only for firm matches. Clone size is not always given. Where it is, it says once, few, many or a class for expanded clones.

J gene	D gene	clone size	V gene	CDR3 DNA	CDR3 protein
TRBJ2-7	TRBD2	NA	TRBV27	TGTGCCAGCAGTTTAAAGGGACTAGCGACCTACGAGCAGTACTTC	CASSLKGLATYEQYF
TRBJ1-3	NA	NA	TRBV10-3	TGTGCCATCAGCCCTGGGCCCTCTGGAAACACCATATATTTT	CAISPGPSGNTIYF
TRBJ2-7	NA	few	TRBV28	TGTGCCAGCAGGGCGACGGACGGATCCTACGAGCAGTACTTC	CASRATDGSYEQYF
TRBJ2-7	NA	NA	TRBV5-6	TGTGCCAGCAGCTTGTTTGGGGCGGGATCCTACGAGCAGTACTTC	CASSLFGAGSYEQYF
TRBJ2-7	TRBD2	many	TRBV28	TGTGCCAGCAGTTTCATCCCTAGCGGAGCCTACGAGCAGTACTTC	CASSFIPSGAYEQYF
TRBJ1-5	NA	few	TRBV19	TGTGCCAGTACCAGAGCAGGGGAGGGGGATCAGCCCCAGCATTTT	CASTRAGEGDQPQHF
TRBJ2-5	TRBD1	once	TRBV7-9	TGTGCCAGCAGCTTCCCGGACAGGGGCATGGTAGAGACCCAGTACTTC	CASSFPDRGMVETQYF
TRBJ1-5	TRBD1	NA	TRBV19	TGTGCCAGTAATCTAGGACAGGGGTATCAGCCCCAGCATTTT	CASNLGQGYQPQHF
TRBJ1-5	TRBD1	many	TRBV20-1	TGCAGTGCTAGAGTAGGGGGCCCTAGCAATCAGCCCCAGCATTTT	CSARVGGPSNQPQHF
TRBJ2-3	NA	many	TRBV29-1	TGCAGCGCACTAGGATCCACAGATACGCAGTATTTT	CSALGSTDTQYF
TRBJ2-7	NA	NA	TRBV4-3	TGCGCCAGCAGCCAAGATACCGGACGAGAGCAGTACTTC	CASSQDTGREQYF
TRBJ2-2	TRBD2	many	TRBV9	TGTGCCAGCAGCCCAACTAGCGGGGGTCCGAACACCGGGGAGCTGTTTTTT	CASSPTSGGPNTGELFF
TRBJ2-7	TRBD1	few	TRBV7-9	TGTGCCAGCAGCTTTTCAGGGGGATTGAGCGAGCAGTACTTC	CASSFSGGLSEQYF
TRBJ1-1	NA	NA	TRBV27	TGTGCCAGCAGTTACCAGCAGAACACTGAAGCTTTCTTT	CASSYQQNTEAFF
TRBJ2-2	NA	NA	TRBV18	TGTGCCAGCTCACCACCTATCCAGCTCACCGGGGAGCTGTTTTTT	CASSPPIQLTGELFF
TRBJ2-7	NA	many	TRBV5-6	TGTGCCAGCAGCTTGCGACAGAACTACGAGCAGTACTTC	CASSLRQNYEQYF
TRBJ2-1	NA	few	TRBV6-5	TGTGCCAGCAGTTACGAGACCCGGGGCTACAATGAGCAGTTCTTC	CASSYETRGYNEQFF
TRBJ2-3	NA	few	TRBV6-2/TRBV6-3	TGTGCCAGCAGTTCCCCCCCTACGGGCAGCCTACATACGCAGTATTTT	CASSSPPTGSLHTQYF
TRBJ1-5	NA	NA	TRBV28	TGTGCCAGCAGTTACAGGGCAGGCAATCAGCCCCAGCATTTT	CASSYRAGNQPQHF
TRBJ2-4	TRBD1	NA	TRBV13	TGTGCCAGCAGCTTCCGGACAGGGGAGGGGTTAGCGGCCAAAAACATTCAGTACTTC	CASSFRTGEGLAAKNIQYF
TRBJ1-5	NA	few	TRBV20-1	TGCAGTGCTAGTTTTCTAAGGGGGGTCAATCAGCCCCAGCATTTT	CSASFLRGVNQPQHF
TRBJ2-5	NA	many	TRBV27	TGTGCCAGCAGTTTGTACGGCATCGTGGAGACCCAGTACTTC	CASSLYGIVETQYF
TRBJ1-2	TRBD1	NA	TRBV29-1	TGCAGCGTTGATCTTTTTGGGGACAGCACTTATGACTACACCTTC	CSVDLFGDSTYDYTF
TRBJ2-5	NA	many	TRBV11-2	TGTGCCAGCAGCTTAGGGACCTCCAACACGGAGACCCAGTACTTC	CASSLGTSNTETQYF
TRBJ2-7	TRBD2	NA	TRBV7-2	TGTGCCAGCAGCTTAGCGCTAGGACTAGGCTACGAGCAGTACTTC	CASSLALGLGYEQYF
TRBJ1-1	NA	NA	TRBV6-1	TGTGCCAGCAGTGAAGCCAACTTTATAAACACTGAAGCTTTCTTT	CASSEANFINTEAFF
TRBJ2-1	NA	few	TRBV20-1	TGCAGTGCTAAGACATTGAATGAGCAGTTCTTC	CSAKTLNEQFF
TRBJ2-7	TRBD1	once	TRBV7-2	TGTGCCAGCAGCTTCCGGTACAGGGGATCCCACGAGCAGTACTTC	CASSFRYRGSHEQYF
TRBJ2-5	NA	NA	TRBV2	TGTGCCAGCAGGCGTCAAGAGACCCGGTACTTC	CASRRQETRYF
TRBJ1-2	NA	many	TRBV14	TGTGCCAGCAGCCAAGTAACAGGTTCTAACTATGGCTACACCTTC	CASSQVTGSNYGYTF
TRBJ2-3	NA	NA	TRBV6-6	TGTGCCAGCAGTTACTCTTCATCGTGGGGATACCCCACAGATACGCAGTATTTT	CASSYSSSWGYPTDTQYF
TRBJ2-2	TRBD2	few	TRBV29-1	TGCAGCGGCTTAGGCACGGGACTAGCATGGGACACCGGGGAGCTGTTTTTT	CSGLGTGLAWDTGELFF
TRBJ1-3	TRBD1	few	TRBV7-9	TGTGCCAGCAGCCAGACAGGGGCTGGAAACACCATATATTTT	CASSQTGAGNTIYF
TRBJ2-5	NA	many	TRBV28	TGTGCCAGCAGTTTATCCCTCCTCCAGTACTTC	CASSLSLLQYF
TRBJ2-7	NA	NA	TRBV4-1	TGCGCCAGCGGCCAAGGGCCCGAGGATGAGCAGTACTTC	CASGQGPEDEQYF
TRBJ2-2	NA	NA	TRBV4-1	TGCGCCAGCAGCCATTACCCCAGATCGAACACCGGGGAGCTGTTTTTT	CASSHYPRSNTGELFF
TRBJ2-5	NA	many	TRBV7-2	TGTGCCAGCAGCCATTGGAAACTAGCACAAGAGACCCAGTACTTC	CASSHWKLAQETQYF
TRBJ2-7	TRBD1	NA	TRBV12-3/TRBV12-4	TGTGCCAGCAGTACCTCCGACAGGGACGGCTACGAGCAGTACTTC	CASSTSDRDGYEQYF
TRBJ1-1	TRBD1	NA	TRBV6-4	TGTGCCATCAGCACGTCAGGGGGCAGGGGCACTGAAGCTTTCTTT	CAISTSGGRGTEAFF
TRBJ2-5	TRBD2	few	TRBV6-5	TGTGCCAGCTCTCTTCTCCTTGCTAGCGGGGGGCGAGAGACCCAGTACTTC	CASSLLLASGGRETQYF
TRBJ2-5	NA	NA	TRBV12-3/TRBV12-4	TGTGCCAGCAGTTTTGGACCTAAAGAGACCCAGTACTTC	CASSFGPKETQYF
TRBJ2-3	NA	NA	TRBV5-3	TGTGCCAACAGCTTGGCGGTAGCCCGCACAAATACGCAGTATTTT	CANSLAVARTNTQYF
TRBJ2-5	TRBD2	NA	TRBV7-3	TGTGCCAGCAGCTTGCTAGCGGGAGGCCAAGGGACCCAGTACTTC	CASSLLAGGQGTQYF
TRBJ2-3	TRBD1	many	TRBV18	TGTGCCAGCTCACCACCGGGACAGGGATCAGATACGCAGTATTTT	CASSPPGQGSDTQYF
TRBJ2-3	NA	many	TRBV7-8	TGTGCCAGCATGGATACGGGAGATACGCAGTATTTT	CASMDTGDTQYF
TRBJ1-2	NA	few	TRBV12-3/TRBV12-4	TGTGCCAGCAGACGGATATTCCCGGGGCCTAACTATGGCTACACCTTC	CASRRIFPGPNYGYTF
TRBJ2-2	TRBD2	NA	TRBV4-3	TGCGCCAGCAGCCAATCAATGCGGGACATACCTTCTAGCGGGAGAACCGGGGAGCTGTTTTTT	CASSQSMRDIPSSGRTGELFF
TRBJ2-1	NA	few	TRBV2	TGTGCCAGCAGTGAAGCTGGCGGCAGCAACTATGAGCAGTTCTTC	CASSEAGGSNYEQFF
TRBJ1-4	NA	few	TRBV2	TGTGCCAGCAGTGGCTCGGCTAGGGAGGGGACTAATGAAAAACTGTTTTTT	CASSGSAREGTNEKLFF
TRBJ1-5	NA	NA	TRBV27	TGTGCCAGCAGAGAAGGGGTCGGGGGACAGCCCCAGCATTTT	CASREGVGGQPQHF
TRBJ1-1	NA	many	TRBV2	TGTGCCAGCAGTGAGGGGTCGGGGACTGAAGCTTTCTTT	CASSEGSGTEAFF
TRBJ1-2	NA	NA	TRBV4-3	TGCGCCAGCAGCCAGGAGACAGGACTCCTTCTTTATGGCTACACCTTC	CASSQETGLLLYGYTF
TRBJ2-7	NA	NA	TRBV12-5	TGTGCTAGTGGTTTGGGGACTTGGTCGGTCGAGCAGTACTTC	CASGLGTWSVEQYF
TRBJ1-1	NA	many	TRBV14	TGTGCCAGCAGCCAAGATGGGGGGCAGGGTGAAGCTTTCTTT	CASSQDGGQGEAFF
TRBJ2-7	NA	many	TRBV4-3	TGCGCCAGCAGCCAAGGATTCCAGACTACGGGGGTGCAGTACTTC	CASSQGFQTTGVQYF
TRBJ1-1	NA	many	TRBV5-1	TGCGCCAGCAGCTTGTTGTCAGGTGGGGTATTTTACACTGAAGCTTTCTTT	CASSLLSGGVFYTEAFF
TRBJ2-7	NA	few	TRBV12-3/TRBV12-4	TGTGCCAGCAGACAAGATGGGGGCCCCTACGAGCAGTACTTC	CASRQDGGPYEQYF
TRBJ1-4	TRBD1	many	TRBV28	TGTGCCAGCAGTTTCCGCCACAGGGGGCTAGGTGAAAAACTGTTTTTT	CASSFRHRGLGEKLFF
TRBJ2-1	TRBD2	NA	TRBV7-9	TGTGCCAGCAGCCCGACTAGCGGGAGGGCCGTATATGAGCAGTTCTTC	CASSPTSGRAVYEQFF